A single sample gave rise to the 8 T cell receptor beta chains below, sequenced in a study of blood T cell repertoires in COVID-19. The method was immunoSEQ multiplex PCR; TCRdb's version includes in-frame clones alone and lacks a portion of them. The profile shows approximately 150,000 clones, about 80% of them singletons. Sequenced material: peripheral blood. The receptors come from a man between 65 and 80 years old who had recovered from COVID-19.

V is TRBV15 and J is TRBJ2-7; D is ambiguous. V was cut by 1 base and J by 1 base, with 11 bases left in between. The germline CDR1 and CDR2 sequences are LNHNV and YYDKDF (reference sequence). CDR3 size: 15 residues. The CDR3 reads CATSRGAGQSYEQYF. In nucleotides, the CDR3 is TGTGCCACCAGCAGAGGGGCAGGTCAATCCTACGAGCAGTACTTC.

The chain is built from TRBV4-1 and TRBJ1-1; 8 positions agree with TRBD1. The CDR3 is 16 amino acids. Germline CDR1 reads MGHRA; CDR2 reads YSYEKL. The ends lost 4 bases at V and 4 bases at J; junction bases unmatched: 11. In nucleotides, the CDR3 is TGCGCCAGCAGCCGAGGAAGGACAGGGCTCGGCACTGAAGCTTTCTTT. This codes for CASSRGRTGLGTEAFF.

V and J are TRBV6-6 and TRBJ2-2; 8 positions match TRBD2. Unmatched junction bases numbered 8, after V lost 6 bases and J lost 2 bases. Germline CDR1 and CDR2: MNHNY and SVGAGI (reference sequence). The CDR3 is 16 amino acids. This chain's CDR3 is CASSLTTSGNTGELFF. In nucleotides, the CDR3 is TGTGCCAGCAGCCTAACCACTAGCGGAAACACCGGGGAGCTGTTTTTT.

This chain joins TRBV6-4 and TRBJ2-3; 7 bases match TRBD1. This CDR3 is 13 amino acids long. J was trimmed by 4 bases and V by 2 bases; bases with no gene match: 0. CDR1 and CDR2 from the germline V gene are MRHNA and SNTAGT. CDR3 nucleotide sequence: TGTGCCAGCAGTGACCAGGGGGCAGATACGCAGTATTTT. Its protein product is CASSDQGADTQYF.

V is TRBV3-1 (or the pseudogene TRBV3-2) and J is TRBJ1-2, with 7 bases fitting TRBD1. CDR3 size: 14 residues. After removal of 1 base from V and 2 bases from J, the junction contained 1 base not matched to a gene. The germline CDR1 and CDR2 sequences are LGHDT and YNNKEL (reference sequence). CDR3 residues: CASSQGGQNYGYTF. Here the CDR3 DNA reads TGTGCCAGCAGCCAAGGGGGACAGAACTATGGCTACACCTTC.

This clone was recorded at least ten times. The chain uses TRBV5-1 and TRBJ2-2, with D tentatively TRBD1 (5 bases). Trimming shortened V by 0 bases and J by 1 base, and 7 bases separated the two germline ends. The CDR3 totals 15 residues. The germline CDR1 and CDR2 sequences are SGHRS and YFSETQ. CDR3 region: CASSLEGENTGELFF. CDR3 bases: TGCGCCAGCAGCTTGGAAGGGGAGAACACCGGGGAGCTGTTTTTT.

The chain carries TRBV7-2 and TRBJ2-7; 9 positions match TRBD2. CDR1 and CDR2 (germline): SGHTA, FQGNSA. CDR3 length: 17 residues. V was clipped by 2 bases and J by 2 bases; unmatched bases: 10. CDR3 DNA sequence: TGTGCCAGCAGCTTAAGGTATTCAGCGGGAGGCGCCTACGAGCAGTACTTC. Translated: CASSLRYSAGGAYEQYF.

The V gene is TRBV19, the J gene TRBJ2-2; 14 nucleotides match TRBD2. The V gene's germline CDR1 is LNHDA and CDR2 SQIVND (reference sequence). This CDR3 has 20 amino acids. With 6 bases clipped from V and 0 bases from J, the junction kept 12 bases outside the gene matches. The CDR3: CASSWRGGLAGATNTGELFF. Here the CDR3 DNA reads TGTGCCAGTAGCTGGAGGGGGGGACTAGCGGGGGCGACGAACACCGGGGAGCTGTTTTTT. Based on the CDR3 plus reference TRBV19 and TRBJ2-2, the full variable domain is DGGITQSPKYLFRKEGQNVTLSCEQNLNHDAMYWYRQDPGQGLRLIYYSQIVNDFQKGDIAEGYSVSREKKESFPLTVTSAQKNPTAFYLCASSWRGGLAGATNTGELFFGEGSRLTVL.